Presented here are 28 T cell receptor beta chains from one specimen sequenced in a study of graft-versus-host responses after intestinal transplantation. Clones were sequenced by immunoSEQ multiplex PCR, and TCRdb holds only the in-frame ones, with some missing. Here the sample spans 62,000 or so clones, approximately 90% being singletons. The sequencing here drew on PBMCs, taken 26 days after transplant. These receptors were collected from a human patient who received an intestinal transplant, so some T cells may come from the graft donor.

This sequence joins TRBV4-1 and TRBJ2-3; maybe TRBD2 (5 bases). The V gene lost 0 bases and the J gene lost 6 bases, with 16 bases spanning the gap. This CDR3 contains 16 residues. The germline V gene has CDR1 MGHRA and CDR2 YSYEKL. The CDR3 region is CASSQELEGSLDTQYF. In DNA form, the CDR3 reads TGCGCCAGCAGCCAAGAACTAGAAGGAAGTTTGGATACGCAGTATTTT.

The chain is built from TRBV7-8 and TRBJ1-5; the match to TRBD1 covers 9 bases. The CDR3 covers 15 residues. With 4 bases clipped from V and 4 bases from J, the junction kept 5 bases outside the gene matches. Germline V gene data show CDR1 as SGHVS and CDR2 as FQNEAQ. The CDR3 nucleotides are TGTGCCAGCAGCTCCCGACAGGGGGGTAATCAGCCCCAGCATTTT. Its protein product is CASSSRQGGNQPQHF.

The chain carries TRBV11-2 and TRBJ1-1; 10 positions match TRBD1. After removal of 5 bases from V and 4 bases from J, the junction contained 7 bases not matched to a gene. This CDR3 contains 15 residues. Germline V CDR1 and CDR2: SGHAT, FQNNGV. The CDR3 loop is CASSRDRGQSTEAFF. In DNA, the CDR3 is TGTGCCAGCAGCAGAGACAGGGGGCAGAGCACTGAAGCTTTCTTT.

V is TRBV5-1 and J is TRBJ2-7; 10 nucleotides line up with TRBD1. V dropped 4 bases and J dropped 6; count of bases not matched to a gene: 7. The CDR3 covers 14 residues. The germline gives CDR1 SGHRS, CDR2 YFSETQ. The CDR3 region has the DNA TGCGCCAGCAGCACGGGGACAGGGGCGGTCGAGCAGTACTTC. The encoded protein is CASSTGTGAVEQYF.

This clone has more than one count but fewer than ten. V gene TRBV7-2 combines with J gene TRBJ2-7, with D perhaps matching TRBD2 (5 bases). The germline V gene has CDR1 SGHTA and CDR2 FQGNSA. The V end was cut by 5 bases, the J end by 6 bases, with 17 bases between. The CDR3 length is 14 residues. CDR3 residues: CASSPDSSHPEQYF. In nucleotides, the CDR3 is TGTGCCAGCAGCCCGGACTCATCCCATCCCGAGCAGTACTTC.

The rearrangement links TRBV4-2 to TRBJ2-3; possibly TRBD2 for D (7 bases). V lost 1 base to trimming and J lost 2 bases, with 13 bases between them. The CDR3 covers 16 residues. From germline, CDR1 is LGHNA and CDR2 YNFKEQ. The CDR3 coding sequence is TGTGCCAGCAGCCAAGTGGGAGGGGGGGCCACAGATACGCAGTATTTT. This codes for CASSQVGGGATDTQYF.

This clone came up a few times. The chain is built from TRBV5-5 and TRBJ1-2, with a tentative D call TRBD1 (5 bases). Germline V gene lookup returns CDR1 SGHKS and CDR2 YYEKEE (reference sequence). This CDR3 spans 14 amino acids. Trimming removed 2 bases at V and 3 bases at J, with 11 bases between. CDR3 bases: TGTGCCAGCAGCTTAACGGCGGGGGACTATGGCTACACCTTC. Its translation: CASSLTAGDYGYTF.

The chain uses TRBV6-1 and TRBJ1-3, with D possibly TRBD1 on 6 matching bases. The V end was cut by 3 bases, the J end by 2 bases, with 14 bases between. CDR1 MNHNS and CDR2 SASEGT come from the germline V gene. The CDR3 consists of 16 residues. The CDR3 DNA reads as TGTGCCAGCAGTGAGTCCAGGGGCCCCCCTGGAAACACCATATATTTT. Its translation is CASSESRGPPGNTIYF.

The rearrangement links TRBV4-1 to TRBJ2-7; D may be TRBD2 (6 bases). Per the germline V gene, CDR1 is MGHRA and CDR2 is YSYEKL. CDR3 size: 13 residues. The ends were cut back, 5 bases at V and 4 bases at J, with 12 bases in the middle. Here the CDR3 reads CASSNVGGYEQYF. The CDR3 nucleotides read TGCGCCAGCAGCAACGTTGGGGGGTACGAGCAGTACTTC.

The chain combines TRBV13 with TRBJ1-1; perhaps TRBD1 as D (5 bases). CDR1 is PRHDT and CDR2 is FYEKMQ in the germline V gene (reference sequence). The CDR3 extends over 14 amino acids. Trimming left V 2 bases short and J 2 bases short, with 9 bases between. The CDR3 region is CASSLIQGNTEAFF. CDR3 nucleotide sequence: TGTGCCAGCAGCTTAATCCAGGGCAACACTGAAGCTTTCTTT.

The chain combines TRBV18 with TRBJ2-3; D is perhaps TRBD2 (7 bases). The V end lost 0 bases, the J end lost 1 base, and 11 bases lay between the germline ends. CDR3 length: 16 amino acids. CDR1 and CDR2 from the germline V gene are KGHSH and LQKENI. CDR3 coding DNA: TGTGCCAGCTCACCACCGGGGGGGCTGGGCACAGATACGCAGTATTTT. Translating gives CASSPPGGLGTDTQYF.

The rearrangement links TRBV5-1 to TRBJ2-1; 8 bases fit TRBD2. Germline CDR1 and CDR2: SGHRS and YFSETQ. Unmatched junction bases numbered 6, after V lost 2 bases and J lost 5 bases. The CDR3 spans 15 residues. The chain's CDR3 is CASSLAGAPHNEQFF. The CDR3 DNA sequence: TGCGCCAGCAGCTTAGCGGGGGCCCCCCACAATGAGCAGTTCTTC.

The V call is TRBV27, the J call TRBJ2-1; TRBD2 is a possible D gene (6 bases). In germline, CDR1 is MNHEY, CDR2 SMNVEV (reference sequence). The germline V and J ends were trimmed by 0 bases and 5 bases, with 8 bases remaining between them. CDR3 size: 14 residues. In DNA, the CDR3 is TGTGCCAGCAGTTTATCGGGGGGAGACAATGAGCAGTTCTTC. It codes for CASSLSGGDNEQFF.

The chain uses TRBV11-3 and TRBJ2-2; TRBD2 matches 10 bases. This CDR3 is built from 16 residues. J gave up 4 bases and V 2 bases, and 4 bases lay outside the gene matches. Germline values: CDR1 SGHNT, CDR2 YENEEA. The CDR3: CASSLSLAGATGELFF. The CDR3 DNA reads as TGTGCCAGCAGCTTAAGCCTAGCGGGGGCCACCGGGGAGCTGTTTTTT.

The rearrangement uses TRBV4-1 and TRBJ2-5, with TRBD2 identical over 11 bases. The germline gives CDR1 MGHRA, CDR2 YSYEKL. Germline trimming cut 1 base from V and 0 bases from J; bases unmatched to any gene: 1. The CDR3 totals 16 residues. The CDR3, as DNA: TGCGCCAGCAGCCAAGTACTAGCGGGAGACCAAGAGACCCAGTACTTC. It yields the protein CASSQVLAGDQETQYF.

The chain recombines TRBV7-6 with TRBJ2-1; tentatively, D is TRBD2 (5 bases). CDR3 length: 15 amino acids. Between the trimmed V and J ends, which lost 7 bases and 5 bases, there was a span of 18 bases. Germline CDR1 is SGHVS and CDR2 is FNYEAQ. CDR3 sequence (DNA): TGTGCCAGCACCCAGGAGGTTGCATGGGACAATGAGCAGTTCTTC. Residues: CASTQEVAWDNEQFF.

The V and J genes are TRBV5-4 and TRBJ1-2; a possible D gene is TRBD1 (5 bases). Trimming stripped 7 bases from V and 4 bases from J, with 11 bases between. CDR1 is SGHNT and CDR2 is YYREEE in the germline V gene (reference sequence). The CDR3 consists of 12 residues. The CDR3 nucleotides read TGTGCCAGCTCGGTAGGGGTCTATGGCTACACCTTC. It codes for CASSVGVYGYTF.

The V gene is TRBV28, the J gene TRBJ1-1; D unresolved. The germline V gene encodes CDR1 MDHEN and CDR2 SYDVKM. V lost 5 bases to trimming and J lost 6 bases, with 16 bases between them. This CDR3 is 14 amino acids long. The CDR3 here is CASSPPHSVPEAFF. The CDR3 DNA reads TGTGCCAGCAGTCCCCCCCACAGTGTTCCTGAAGCTTTCTTT.

This sequence joins TRBV5-1 and TRBJ1-3; D gene ambiguous. Trimming took 3 bases from V and 0 from J, leaving 10 bases between them. The V gene's germline CDR1 is SGHRS and CDR2 YFSETQ. The CDR3 is 15 residues long. The CDR3 sequence: CASSSQPFSGNTIYF. The DNA for the CDR3 is TGCGCCAGCAGCTCACAGCCATTCTCTGGAAACACCATATATTTT.

The rearrangement joins TRBV4-2 to TRBJ1-1, with TRBD1 matching 9 bases. The CDR3 loop spans 16 amino acids. V shed 5 bases and J 2 bases; nucleotides not matched to a gene: 9. Germline CDR1 is LGHNA and CDR2 is YNFKEQ. CDR3 region: CASSGGDRVGNTEAFF. CDR3 nucleotide sequence: TGTGCCAGCAGCGGGGGGGACAGGGTTGGAAACACTGAAGCTTTCTTT.

The V call is TRBV21-1, the J call TRBJ2-4; the table's D call, TRBD2, has no DNA check behind it. TRBV21-1 is a pseudogene. There are 14 residues in the CDR3. In nucleotides, the CDR3 is TGTGCCAGCAGCATTCTACTAGCCAAAAACATTCAGTACTTC. Translation gives CASSILLAKNIQYF.

In its sample, this clone was seen once. The rearrangement uses TRBV4-1 and TRBJ2-3; 11 bases match TRBD2. Germline values: CDR1 MGHRA, CDR2 YSYEKL. With V trimmed by 3 bases and J by 5 bases, 10 bases remained unmatched. CDR3 size: 17 residues. The CDR3 sequence is CASSHELAGGPGDTQYF. The CDR3 nucleotides read TGCGCCAGCAGCCACGAATTAGCGGGAGGGCCGGGAGATACGCAGTATTTT.

The chain links TRBV28 to TRBJ2-7, with D perhaps TRBD1 (6 bases). Germline assignment: CDR1 MDHEN and CDR2 SYDVKM. Trimming took off 4 bases at V and 4 bases at J, with 8 bases between the two ends. The CDR3 covers 12 residues. CDR3 DNA: TGTGCCAGCAGTTACAGGGAGTACGAGCAGTACTTC. This gives the protein CASSYREYEQYF.

This chain uses TRBV4-1 with TRBJ1-1; D perhaps matches TRBD1 (6 bases). Germline values: CDR1 MGHRA, CDR2 YSYEKL. The V gene lost 1 base and the J gene lost 0 bases, with 12 bases spanning the gap. The CDR3 spans 16 residues. CDR3 in DNA: TGCGCCAGCAGCCAAGGAATGACAGGAATGAACACTGAAGCTTTCTTT. Protein sequence: CASSQGMTGMNTEAFF.

This clone was detected once. This chain links TRBV5-4 with TRBJ1-2, with 7 nucleotides matching TRBD1. V was clipped by 2 bases and J by 4 bases; unmatched bases: 8. The CDR3 is 15 amino acids. Per germline, CDR1 SGHNT and CDR2 YYREEE (reference sequence). CDR3 loop: CASSFAGQELYGYTF. As DNA, the CDR3 is TGTGCCAGCAGCTTCGCTGGACAGGAGCTCTATGGCTACACCTTC.

This chain links TRBV29-1 with TRBJ1-1; D gene unclear. The CDR3 spans 11 residues. V lost 3 bases to trimming and J lost 1 base, with 3 bases between them. Germline values: CDR1 SQVTM, CDR2 ANQGSEA. CDR3 sequence (DNA): TGCAGCGTTGACCGGAACACTGAAGCTTTCTTT. Encoded protein: CSVDRNTEAFF.

The chain uses TRBV7-9 and TRBJ2-2; D gene unclear. The CDR3 has 14 amino acids. Germline CDR1 and CDR2: SEHNR and FQNEAQ (reference sequence). V shed 1 base and J shed 4 bases, with 7 bases lying between them. CDR3 in amino acids: CASSLVSSTGELFF. The DNA for the CDR3 is TGTGCCAGCAGCTTAGTTTCGAGCACCGGGGAGCTGTTTTTT.

This clone was observed a few times. V gene TRBV28 combines with J gene TRBJ2-5; possible D gene TRBD1, 5 bases. This CDR3 comprises 14 residues. V gave up 7 bases and J gave up 4 bases, with 16 bases separating them. Germline V gene data show CDR1 as MDHEN and CDR2 as SYDVKM. CDR3 nucleotides: TGTGCCAGCAACCCACCCCAGGGAAGAGAGACCCAGTACTTC. It codes for CASNPPQGRETQYF.